This is a list of T cell receptor beta chains from one sample in a study of T cell responses to AZD1222 COVID-19 vaccine. Libraries were prepared by immunoSEQ multiplex PCR; TCRdb keeps only in-frame clonotypes and omits some of them. The data hold about 140,000 clones, with around 90% observed a single time. The specimen was peripheral blood, collected on day 0 of AZD1222 vaccination. The receptors stem from an adult in good health. The CDR3 runs from the conserved cysteine through the conserved F or W. Clone size, where shown, is once, few, many, or a class for clones that have expanded.

J,size,V,CDR3
TRBJ1-3,-,TRBV27,CASSLSGRSGNTIYF
TRBJ2-7,-,TRBV3-1/TRBV3-2,CASSQGEYEQYF
TRBJ1-6,-,TRBV7-8,CASSPRDTIVNSPLHF
TRBJ2-1,few,TRBV3-1/TRBV3-2,CASSPSGSYNEQFF
TRBJ1-1,-,TRBV3-1/TRBV3-2,CASSLQGEAFF
TRBJ2-1,-,TRBV9,CASSVVNNEQFF
TRBJ2-3,-,TRBV9,CASSVQILTDTQYF
TRBJ2-3,-,TRBV6-5,CASNGQGARAQYF
TRBJ1-2,-,TRBV6-2/TRBV6-3,CASSSPGQYYGYTF
TRBJ2-3,few,TRBV10-1,CASIVTGTSSLPPDTQYF
TRBJ1-6,-,TRBV28,CASSLYRGRSPLHF
TRBJ1-1,-,TRBV5-6,CASSFGTGNTEAFF
TRBJ2-7,-,TRBV9,CASSDRDRAYEQYF
TRBJ2-1,-,TRBV30,CAWSVLAGIVNEQFF
TRBJ2-7,-,TRBV27,CASSLKASGTPRNEQYF
TRBJ2-2,-,TRBV6-5,CASSIQSPGELFF
TRBJ1-6,-,TRBV4-2,CASSQVGLGTGNSPLHF
TRBJ2-1,-,TRBV6-4,CASSPGLAYNEQFF
TRBJ1-2,-,TRBV30,CAWSAQTGIGYGYTF
TRBJ2-1,-,TRBV7-2,CASNFMSSYNEQFF
TRBJ2-3,-,TRBV7-8,CASSHTRDLPGTDTQYF
TRBJ2-7,once,TRBV9,CASSPGQFSYEQYF
TRBJ2-1,-,TRBV9,CASSGSHGHEQFF
TRBJ1-1,-,TRBV6-2/TRBV6-3,CASSYRATEAFF
TRBJ2-1,-,TRBV5-1,CASSPGLAERGLYNEQFF
TRBJ1-1,-,TRBV6-2/TRBV6-3,CASSYSSSRAPNGQQYAFF
TRBJ1-1,-,TRBV3-1/TRBV3-2,CASSQFGQGNTEAFF
TRBJ2-1,-,TRBV7-9,CASSLDRVPKLGYNEQFF
TRBJ2-1,-,TRBV28,CASSFWLAGGLGYNEQFF
TRBJ2-7,-,TRBV7-8,CASSLAGQGAYEQYF
TRBJ2-7,-,TRBV5-1,CASSSGQGVTLYEQYF
TRBJ2-7,-,TRBV27,CASSFHPVAGSYEQYF
TRBJ2-1,once,TRBV11-3,CASSLVGSGSSYNEQFF
TRBJ1-1,-,TRBV13,CASSYTGGEISNTEAFF
TRBJ1-5,once,TRBV29-1,CSVRTGSNQPQHF
TRBJ1-2,-,TRBV28,CASNTGGRYGYTF
TRBJ2-1,-,TRBV12-5,CASGLWGSLAGGRNEQFF
TRBJ2-1,-,TRBV2,CASSGEKLGLAGNEQFF
TRBJ1-6,-,TRBV6-2/TRBV6-3,CASSAGNSPLHF
TRBJ1-1,-,TRBV30,CAWSVQGLEAFF
TRBJ1-3,-,TRBV2,CASGYSGNTIYF
TRBJ1-5,once,TRBV19,CASRQGGEGGWSNQPQHF
TRBJ2-7,-,TRBV6-5,CASSYSSSGRYEQYF
TRBJ2-4,-,TRBV5-4,CASSSQGILAKNIQYF
TRBJ2-1,-,TRBV29-1,CSVEVRSSSYNEQFF
TRBJ1-6,-,TRBV7-2,CASSLGVPSTPLHF
TRBJ1-4,-,TRBV19,CASSVTGKGEKLFF
TRBJ1-1,-,TRBV28,CASDSPNTEAFF
TRBJ2-1,once,TRBV6-5,CASSYSLSNEQFF
TRBJ2-2,-,TRBV28,CASSFQREVFGELFF
TRBJ2-1,few,TRBV7-2,CASNSGTSGRSQFF